This TCR beta chain derives from a study of radiation and T cells in renal cell carcinoma. Treatment denoted: 15 Gy SBRT to primary tumor, nephrectomy 4 weeks later. The V segment lost 4 bases and the J segment 10 bases; nucleotides outside the gene matches: 3. Germline CDR1 and CDR2: SNHLY and FYNNEI. This CDR3 is built from 12 residues. Here immunoSEQ multiplex PCR was the method, and the copy in TCRdb shows in-frame clones only, minus some. Here the sample spans 15,000 to 20,000 clones, about 50% being singletons. Study-wide points: Top 100 clonotypes averaged about 54% in irradiated versus approximately 45% in nephrectomy-only tumors.

With regard to this clone: Its antigen is unknown.

The rearrangement links TRBV2 to TRBJ2-1, with TRBD2 matching over 8 bases. The sequence was obtained from a man aged 45-65 years with renal cell carcinoma. This sample comprised tumor tissue, obtained from a patient whose treatment included radiotherapy and nephrectomy. The CDR3: CASSASGREQFF. The CDR3 DNA is TGTGCCAGCAGTGCAAGCGGGAGAGAGCAGTTCTTC.